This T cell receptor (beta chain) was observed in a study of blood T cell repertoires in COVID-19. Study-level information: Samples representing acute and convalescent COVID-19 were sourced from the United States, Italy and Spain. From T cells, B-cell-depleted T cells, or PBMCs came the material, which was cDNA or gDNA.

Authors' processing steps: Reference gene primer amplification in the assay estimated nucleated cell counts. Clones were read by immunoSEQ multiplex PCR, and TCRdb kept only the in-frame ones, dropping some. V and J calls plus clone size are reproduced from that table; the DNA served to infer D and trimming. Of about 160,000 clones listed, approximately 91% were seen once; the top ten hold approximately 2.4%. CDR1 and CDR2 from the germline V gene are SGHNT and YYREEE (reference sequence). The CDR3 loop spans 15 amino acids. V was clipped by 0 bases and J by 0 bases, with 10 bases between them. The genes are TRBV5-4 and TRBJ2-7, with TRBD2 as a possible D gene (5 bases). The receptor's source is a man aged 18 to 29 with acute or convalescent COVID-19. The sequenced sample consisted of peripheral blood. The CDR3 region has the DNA TGTGCCAGCAGCTTGGGGACTTCCAGCTCCTACGAGCAGTACTTC. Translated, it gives CASSLGTSSSYEQYF.